The TCR beta chain under discussion was sequenced for a study of cytomegalovirus exposure and HLA in healthy donors. This clone was seen a single time. This CDR3 region has 15 residues. The V end was cut by 4 bases, the J end by 5 bases, with 18 bases between. Germline V gene sequence: CDR1 ENHRY, CDR2 SYGVKD. The primer mix had 60 Vbeta and 13 Jbeta primers. Only in-frame clones appear in the TCRdb table, and some are missing; sequencing was by immunoSEQ multiplex PCR. The sample includes 95,000 or so clones, about 76% of them seen just once. This sequence originates from an older woman in good health and CMV-seropositive. Sequencing was carried out using PBMCs. The rearrangement uses TRBV10-3 and TRBJ2-7, with D perhaps TRBD2 (6 bases). CDR3 nucleotide sequence: TGTGCCATCAGTGGCGGGGCAATATCGCTAGACGAGCAGTACTTC. Its protein is CAISGGAISLDEQYF.